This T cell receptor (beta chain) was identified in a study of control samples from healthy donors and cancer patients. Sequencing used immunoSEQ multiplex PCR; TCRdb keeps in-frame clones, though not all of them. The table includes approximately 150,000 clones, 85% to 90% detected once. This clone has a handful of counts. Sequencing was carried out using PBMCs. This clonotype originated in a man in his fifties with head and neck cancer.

CDR3 bases: TGTGCCAGTAGTCTGCGACAGGGGGCCTCATTGGATACGCAGTATTTT. This gives the protein CASSLRQGASLDTQYF. The chain employs TRBV19 and TRBJ2-3; 10 nucleotides agree with TRBD1. The CDR3 extends over 16 amino acids. Germline V lookup: CDR1 LNHDA, CDR2 SQIVND (reference sequence). With V trimmed by 5 bases and J by 6 bases, 11 bases remained unmatched.